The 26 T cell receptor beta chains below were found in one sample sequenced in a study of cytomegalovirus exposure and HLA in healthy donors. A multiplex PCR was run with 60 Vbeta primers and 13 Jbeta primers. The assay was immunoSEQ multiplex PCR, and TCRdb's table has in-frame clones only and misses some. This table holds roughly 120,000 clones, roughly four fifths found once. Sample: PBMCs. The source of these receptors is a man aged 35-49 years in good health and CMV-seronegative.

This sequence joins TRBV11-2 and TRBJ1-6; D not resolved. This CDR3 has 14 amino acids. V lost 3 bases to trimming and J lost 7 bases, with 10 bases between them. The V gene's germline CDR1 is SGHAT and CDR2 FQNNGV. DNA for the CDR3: TGTGCCAGCAGCTTGGCGGAATGGAATTCACCCCTCCACTTT. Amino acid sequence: CASSLAEWNSPLHF.

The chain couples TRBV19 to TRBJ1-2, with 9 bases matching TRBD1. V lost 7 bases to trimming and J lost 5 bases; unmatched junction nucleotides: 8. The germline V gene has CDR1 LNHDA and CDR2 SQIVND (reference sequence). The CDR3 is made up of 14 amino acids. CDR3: CASIRGQGIYGYTF. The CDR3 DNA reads TGTGCCAGTATCCGGGGACAGGGCATATATGGCTACACCTTC.

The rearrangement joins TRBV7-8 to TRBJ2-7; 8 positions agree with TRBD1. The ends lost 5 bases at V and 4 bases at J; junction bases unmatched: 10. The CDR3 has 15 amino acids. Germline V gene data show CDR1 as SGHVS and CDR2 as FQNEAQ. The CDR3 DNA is TGTGCCAGCAGCGAGGAGGCCAGGGGGCAATACGAGCAGTACTTC. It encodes CASSEEARGQYEQYF.

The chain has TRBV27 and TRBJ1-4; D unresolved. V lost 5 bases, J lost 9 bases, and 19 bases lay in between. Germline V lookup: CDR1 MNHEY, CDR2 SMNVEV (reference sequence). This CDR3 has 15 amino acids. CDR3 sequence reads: CASSPRYREVQKLFF. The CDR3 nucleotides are TGTGCCAGCAGTCCCCGATATCGGGAGGTTCAAAAACTGTTTTTT.

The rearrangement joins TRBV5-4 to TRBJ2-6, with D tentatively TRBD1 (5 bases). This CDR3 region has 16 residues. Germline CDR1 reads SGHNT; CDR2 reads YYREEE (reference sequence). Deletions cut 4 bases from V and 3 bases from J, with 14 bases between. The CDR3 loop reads CASSPELGRGANVLTF. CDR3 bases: TGTGCCAGCAGCCCCGAATTGGGGCGTGGGGCCAACGTCCTGACTTTC.

This chain's CDR3 is CASSGGQIWGQPQHF. CDR3 bases: TGTGCCAGTAGTGGAGGACAGATATGGGGACAGCCCCAGCATTTT. The rearrangement joins TRBV19 to TRBJ1-5; weak D call: TRBD1 (6 bases). The V gene's germline CDR1 is LNHDA and CDR2 SQIVND (reference sequence). The CDR3 sequence is 15 residues long. V was pared by 5 bases and J by 7 bases, with 18 bases between.

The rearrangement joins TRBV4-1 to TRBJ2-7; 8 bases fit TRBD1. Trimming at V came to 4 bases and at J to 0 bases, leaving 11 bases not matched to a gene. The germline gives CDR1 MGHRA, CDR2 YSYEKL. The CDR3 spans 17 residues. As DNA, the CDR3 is TGCGCCAGCAGCCCTTCGACAGGGGCGCTAAGCTCCTACGAGCAGTACTTC. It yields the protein CASSPSTGALSSYEQYF.

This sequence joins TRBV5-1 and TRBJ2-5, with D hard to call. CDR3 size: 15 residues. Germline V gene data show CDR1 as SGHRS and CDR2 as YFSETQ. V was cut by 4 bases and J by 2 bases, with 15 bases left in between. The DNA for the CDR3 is TGCGCCAGCAGCCTGGAGAGTCGCGGACAAGAGACCCAGTACTTC. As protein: CASSLESRGQETQYF. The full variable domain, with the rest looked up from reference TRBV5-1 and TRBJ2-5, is KAGVTQTPRYLIKTRGQQVTLSCSPISGHRSVSWYQQTPGQGLQFLFEYFSETQRNKGNFPGRFSGRQFSNSRSEMNVSTLELGDSALYLCASSLESRGQETQYFGPGTRLLVL.

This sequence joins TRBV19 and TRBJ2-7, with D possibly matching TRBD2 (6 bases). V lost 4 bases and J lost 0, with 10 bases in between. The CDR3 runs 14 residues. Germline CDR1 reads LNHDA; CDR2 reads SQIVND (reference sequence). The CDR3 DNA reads TGTGCCAGTAGTACCCAGGGACTCTCCTACGAGCAGTACTTC. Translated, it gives CASSTQGLSYEQYF.

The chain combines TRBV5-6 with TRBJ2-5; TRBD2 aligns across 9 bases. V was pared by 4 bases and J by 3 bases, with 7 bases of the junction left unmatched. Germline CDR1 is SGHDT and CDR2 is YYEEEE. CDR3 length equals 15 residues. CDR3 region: CASSPGLAFKETQYF. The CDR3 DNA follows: TGTGCCAGCAGCCCGGGACTAGCTTTTAAAGAGACCCAGTACTTC. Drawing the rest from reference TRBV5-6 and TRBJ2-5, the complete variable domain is DAGVTQSPTHLIKTRGQQVTLRCSPKSGHDTVSWYQQALGQGPQFIFQYYEEEERQRGNFPDRFSGHQFPNYSSELNVNALLLGDSALYLCASSPGLAFKETQYFGPGTRLLVL.

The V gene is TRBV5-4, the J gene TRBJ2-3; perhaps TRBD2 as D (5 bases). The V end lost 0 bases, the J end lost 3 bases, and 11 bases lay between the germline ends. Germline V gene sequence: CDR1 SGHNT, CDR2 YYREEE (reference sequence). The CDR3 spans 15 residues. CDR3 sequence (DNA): TGTGCCAGCAGCTTGGAGGCGGGTTATACAGATACGCAGTATTTT. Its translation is CASSLEAGYTDTQYF.

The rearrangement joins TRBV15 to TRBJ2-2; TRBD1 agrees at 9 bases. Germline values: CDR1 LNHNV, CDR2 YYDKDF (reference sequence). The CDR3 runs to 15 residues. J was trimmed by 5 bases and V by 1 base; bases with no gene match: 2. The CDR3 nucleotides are TGTGCCACCAGCAGAGGACAGGGGGGAACCGGGGAGCTGTTTTTT. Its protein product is CATSRGQGGTGELFF.

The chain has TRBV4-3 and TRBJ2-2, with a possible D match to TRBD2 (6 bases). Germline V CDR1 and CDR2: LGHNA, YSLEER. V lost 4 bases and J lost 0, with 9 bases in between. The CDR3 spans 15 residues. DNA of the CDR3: TGCGCCAGCAGCCGGGACTTCGCGAACACCGGGGAGCTGTTTTTT. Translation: CASSRDFANTGELFF.

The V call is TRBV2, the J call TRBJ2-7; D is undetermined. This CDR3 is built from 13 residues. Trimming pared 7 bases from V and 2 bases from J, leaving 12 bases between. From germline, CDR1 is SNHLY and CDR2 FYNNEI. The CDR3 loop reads CASKQHPPYEQYF. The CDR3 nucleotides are TGTGCCAGCAAACAACATCCTCCCTACGAGCAGTACTTC. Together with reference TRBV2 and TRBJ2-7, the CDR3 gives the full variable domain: EPEVTQTPSHQVTQMGQEVILRCVPISNHLYFYWYRQILGQKVEFLVSFYNNEISEKSEIFDDQFSVERPDGSNFTLKIRSTKLEDSAMYFCASKQHPPYEQYFGPGTRLTVT.

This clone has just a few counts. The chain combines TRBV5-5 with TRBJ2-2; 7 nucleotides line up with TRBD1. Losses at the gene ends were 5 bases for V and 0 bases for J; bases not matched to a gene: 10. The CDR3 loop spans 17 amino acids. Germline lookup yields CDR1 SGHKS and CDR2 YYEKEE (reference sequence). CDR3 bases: TGTGCCAGCAGACTGGAAGAGGGGGCTTCGAACACCGGGGAGCTGTTTTTT. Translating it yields CASRLEEGASNTGELFF.

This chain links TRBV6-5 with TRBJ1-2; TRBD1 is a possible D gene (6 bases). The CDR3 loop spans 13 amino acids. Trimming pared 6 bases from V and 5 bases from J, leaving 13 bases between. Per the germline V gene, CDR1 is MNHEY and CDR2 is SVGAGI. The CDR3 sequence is CASRGGRGYGYTF. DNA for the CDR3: TGTGCCAGCAGGGGGGGGCGCGGGTATGGCTACACCTTC.

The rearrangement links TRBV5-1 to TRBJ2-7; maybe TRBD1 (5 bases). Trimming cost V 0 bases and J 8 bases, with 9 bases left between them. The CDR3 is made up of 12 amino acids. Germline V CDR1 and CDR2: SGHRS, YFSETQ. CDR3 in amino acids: CASSLDRTKQYF. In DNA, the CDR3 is TGCGCCAGCAGCTTGGACAGGACGAAGCAGTACTTC.

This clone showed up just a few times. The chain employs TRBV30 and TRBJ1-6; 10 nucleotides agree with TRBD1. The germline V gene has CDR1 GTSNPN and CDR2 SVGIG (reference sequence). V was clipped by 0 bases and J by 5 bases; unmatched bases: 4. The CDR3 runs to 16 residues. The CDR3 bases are TGTGCCTGGAGTGTCTCCGGGACAGGGGATAATTCACCCCTCCACTTT. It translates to CAWSVSGTGDNSPLHF.

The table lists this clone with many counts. CDR3: CASSSQMNTEAFF. The CDR3 DNA sequence: TGTGCCAGCAGCTCGCAGATGAACACTGAAGCTTTCTTT. The chain recombines TRBV7-9 with TRBJ1-1; D is uncertain. The V gene lost 4 bases and the J gene lost 0 bases, with 6 bases spanning the gap. The CDR3 is 13 amino acids. Germline lookup yields CDR1 SEHNR and CDR2 FQNEAQ (reference sequence).

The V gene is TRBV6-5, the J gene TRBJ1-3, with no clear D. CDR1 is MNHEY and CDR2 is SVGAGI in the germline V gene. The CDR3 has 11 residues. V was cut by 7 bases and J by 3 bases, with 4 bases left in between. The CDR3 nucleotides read TGTGCCAGCATCCGTGGAAACACCATATATTTT. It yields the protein CASIRGNTIYF.

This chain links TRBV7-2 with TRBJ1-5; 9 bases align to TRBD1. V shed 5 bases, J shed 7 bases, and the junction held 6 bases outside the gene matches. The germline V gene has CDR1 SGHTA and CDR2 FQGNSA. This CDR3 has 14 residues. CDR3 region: CASSTQGAPQPQHF. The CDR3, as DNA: TGTGCCAGCAGCACACAGGGGGCGCCCCAGCCCCAGCATTTT.

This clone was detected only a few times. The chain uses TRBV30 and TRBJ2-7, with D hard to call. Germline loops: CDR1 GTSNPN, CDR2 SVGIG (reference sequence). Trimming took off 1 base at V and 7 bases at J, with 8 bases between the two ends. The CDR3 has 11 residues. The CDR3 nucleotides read TGTGCCTGGAGTGAGACTGATGAGCAGTACTTC. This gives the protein CAWSETDEQYF.

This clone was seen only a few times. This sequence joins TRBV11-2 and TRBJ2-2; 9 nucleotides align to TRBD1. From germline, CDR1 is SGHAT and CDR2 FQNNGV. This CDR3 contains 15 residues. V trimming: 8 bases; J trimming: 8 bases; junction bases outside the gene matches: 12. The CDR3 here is CASQGGTGRTGELFF. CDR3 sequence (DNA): TGTGCCAGCCAAGGCGGGACAGGGAGGACTGGGGAGCTGTTTTTT.

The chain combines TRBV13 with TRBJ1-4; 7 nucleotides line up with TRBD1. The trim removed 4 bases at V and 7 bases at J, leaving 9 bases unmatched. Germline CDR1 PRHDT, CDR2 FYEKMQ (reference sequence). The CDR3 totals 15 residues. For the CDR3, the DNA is TGTGCCAGCAGCTCCCGACAGGGATTTAGTGAAAAACTGTTTTTT. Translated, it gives CASSSRQGFSEKLFF.

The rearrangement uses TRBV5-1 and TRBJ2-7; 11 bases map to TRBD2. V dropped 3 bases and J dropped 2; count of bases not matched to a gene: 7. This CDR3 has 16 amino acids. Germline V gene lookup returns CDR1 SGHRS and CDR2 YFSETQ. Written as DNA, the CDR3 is TGCGCCAGCAGCTACGTAGCGGGGGGGCGTCCCTACGAGCAGTACTTC. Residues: CASSYVAGGRPYEQYF.

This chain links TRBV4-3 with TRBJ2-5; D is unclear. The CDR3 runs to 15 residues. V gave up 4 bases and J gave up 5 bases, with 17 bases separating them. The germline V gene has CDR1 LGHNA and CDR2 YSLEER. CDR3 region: CASSPAIGVEETQYF. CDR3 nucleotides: TGCGCCAGCAGCCCAGCGATCGGAGTAGAGGAGACCCAGTACTTC.